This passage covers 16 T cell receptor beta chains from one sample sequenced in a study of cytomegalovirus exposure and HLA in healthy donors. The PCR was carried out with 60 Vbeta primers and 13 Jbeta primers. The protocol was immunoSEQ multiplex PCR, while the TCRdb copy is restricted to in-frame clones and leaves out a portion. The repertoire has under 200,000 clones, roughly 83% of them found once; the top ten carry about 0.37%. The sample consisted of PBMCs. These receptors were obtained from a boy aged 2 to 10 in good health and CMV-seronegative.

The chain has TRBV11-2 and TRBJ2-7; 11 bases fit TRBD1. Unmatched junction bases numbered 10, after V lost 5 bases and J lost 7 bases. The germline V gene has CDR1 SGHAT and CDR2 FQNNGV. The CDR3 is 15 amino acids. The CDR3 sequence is CASSTPGTGGLEQYF. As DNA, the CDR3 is TGTGCCAGCAGCACCCCCGGGACAGGGGGTCTGGAGCAGTACTTC.

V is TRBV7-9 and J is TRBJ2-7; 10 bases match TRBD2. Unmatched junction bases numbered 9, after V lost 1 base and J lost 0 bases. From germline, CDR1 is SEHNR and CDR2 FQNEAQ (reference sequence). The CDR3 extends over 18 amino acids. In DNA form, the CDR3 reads TGTGCCAGCAGCTTAGATACTAGCGGGGAGGGATTCTCCTACGAGCAGTACTTC. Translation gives CASSLDTSGEGFSYEQYF.

The CDR3 loop reads CASSVGPSGRSGANVLTF. The CDR3 DNA reads as TGTGCCAGCAGCGTAGGCCCTAGCGGGAGGTCTGGGGCCAACGTCCTGACTTTC. The gene calls are TRBV9 and TRBJ2-6, with 11 bases identical to TRBD2. Germline trimming cut 0 bases from V and 1 base from J; bases unmatched to any gene: 3. The CDR3 totals 18 residues. Germline-derived CDR1 and CDR2 are SGDLS and YYNGEE.

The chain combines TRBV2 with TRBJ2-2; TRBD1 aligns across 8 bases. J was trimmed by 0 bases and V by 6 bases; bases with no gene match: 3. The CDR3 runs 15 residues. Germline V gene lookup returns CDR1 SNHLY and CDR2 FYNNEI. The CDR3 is CASSHRGANTGELFF. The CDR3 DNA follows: TGTGCCAGCAGCCACAGGGGGGCGAACACCGGGGAGCTGTTTTTT.

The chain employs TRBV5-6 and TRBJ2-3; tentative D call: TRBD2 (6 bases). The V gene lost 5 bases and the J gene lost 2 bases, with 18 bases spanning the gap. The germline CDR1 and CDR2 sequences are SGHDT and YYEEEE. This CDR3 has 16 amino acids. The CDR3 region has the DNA TGTGCCAGCAGGGGGTACGGGGGACCCCACACAGATACGCAGTATTTT. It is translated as CASRGYGGPHTDTQYF.

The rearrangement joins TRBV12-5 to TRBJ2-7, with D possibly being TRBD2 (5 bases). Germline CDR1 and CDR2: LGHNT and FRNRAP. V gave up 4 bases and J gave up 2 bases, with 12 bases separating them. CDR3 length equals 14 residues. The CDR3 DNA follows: TGTGCTAGTGGTTCGGCGGGCACAACCTACGAGCAGTACTTC. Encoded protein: CASGSAGTTYEQYF.

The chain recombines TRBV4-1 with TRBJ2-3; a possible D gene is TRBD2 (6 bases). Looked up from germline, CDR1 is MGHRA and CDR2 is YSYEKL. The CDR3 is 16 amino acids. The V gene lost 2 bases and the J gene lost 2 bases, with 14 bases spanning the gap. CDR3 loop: CASSQLGGAPTDTQYF. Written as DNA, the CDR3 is TGCGCCAGCAGCCAATTGGGAGGCGCCCCCACAGATACGCAGTATTTT.

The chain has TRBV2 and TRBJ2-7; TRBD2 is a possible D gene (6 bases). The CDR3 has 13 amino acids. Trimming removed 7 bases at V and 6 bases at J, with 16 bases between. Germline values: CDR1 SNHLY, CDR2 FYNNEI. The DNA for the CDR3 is TGTGCCAGCATCCGACGGGAGTCGGCCGAGCAGTACTTC. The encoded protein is CASIRRESAEQYF.

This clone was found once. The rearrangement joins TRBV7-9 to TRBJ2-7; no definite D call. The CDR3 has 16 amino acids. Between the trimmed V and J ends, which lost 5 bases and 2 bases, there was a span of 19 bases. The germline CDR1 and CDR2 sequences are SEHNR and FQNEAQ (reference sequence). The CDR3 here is CASSLSLGVSAYEQYF. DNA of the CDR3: TGTGCCAGCAGCCTCTCCCTCGGAGTCTCTGCCTACGAGCAGTACTTC.

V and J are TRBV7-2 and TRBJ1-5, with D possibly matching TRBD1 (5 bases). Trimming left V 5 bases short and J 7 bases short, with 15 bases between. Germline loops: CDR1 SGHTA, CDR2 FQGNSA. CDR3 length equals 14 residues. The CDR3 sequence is CASSPWGREQPQHF. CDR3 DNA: TGTGCCAGCAGCCCCTGGGGCAGGGAACAGCCCCAGCATTTT.

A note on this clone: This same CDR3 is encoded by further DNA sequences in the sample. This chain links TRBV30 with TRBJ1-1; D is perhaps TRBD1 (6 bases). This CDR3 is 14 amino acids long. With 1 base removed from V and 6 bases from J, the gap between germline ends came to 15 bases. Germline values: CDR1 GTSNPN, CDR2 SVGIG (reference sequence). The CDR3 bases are TGTGCCTGGAGTGAGGGGGGGTGGGGGTCTGAAGCTTTCTTT. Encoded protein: CAWSEGGWGSEAFF.

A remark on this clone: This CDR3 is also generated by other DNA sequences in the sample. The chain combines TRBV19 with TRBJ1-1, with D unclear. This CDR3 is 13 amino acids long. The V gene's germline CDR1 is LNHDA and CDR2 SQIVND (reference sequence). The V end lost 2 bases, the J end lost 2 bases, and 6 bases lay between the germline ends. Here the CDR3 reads CASSISGNTEAFF. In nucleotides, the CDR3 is TGTGCCAGTAGTATAAGCGGAAACACTGAAGCTTTCTTT.

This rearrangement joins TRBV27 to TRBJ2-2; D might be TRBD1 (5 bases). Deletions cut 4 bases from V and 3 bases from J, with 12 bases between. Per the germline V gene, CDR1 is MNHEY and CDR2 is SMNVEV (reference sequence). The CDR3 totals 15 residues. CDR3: CASSSPGIYTGELFF. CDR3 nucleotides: TGTGCCAGCAGTTCTCCAGGGATTTACACCGGGGAGCTGTTTTTT.

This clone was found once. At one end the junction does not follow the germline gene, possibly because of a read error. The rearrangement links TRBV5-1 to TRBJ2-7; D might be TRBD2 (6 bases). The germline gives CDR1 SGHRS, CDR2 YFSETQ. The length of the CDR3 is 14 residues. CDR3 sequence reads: CASSLDYRSYEQYF. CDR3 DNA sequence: TGCGCCAGCAGTTTGGACTATCGCTCCTACGAGCAGTACTTC.

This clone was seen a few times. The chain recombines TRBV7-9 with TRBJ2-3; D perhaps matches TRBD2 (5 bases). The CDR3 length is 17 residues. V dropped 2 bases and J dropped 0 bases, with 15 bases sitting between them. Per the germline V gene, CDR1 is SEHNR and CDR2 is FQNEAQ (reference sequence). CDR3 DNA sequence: TGTGCCAGCAGCTTAAGGGCGAGGGATCTTAGCACAGATACGCAGTATTTT. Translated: CASSLRARDLSTDTQYF. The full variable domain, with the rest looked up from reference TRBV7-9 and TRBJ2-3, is DTGVSQNPRHKITKRGQNVTFRCDPISEHNRLYWYRQTLGQGPEFLTYFQNEAQLEKSRLLSDRFSAERPKGSFSTLEIQRTEQGDSAMYLCASSLRARDLSTDTQYFGPGTRLTVL.

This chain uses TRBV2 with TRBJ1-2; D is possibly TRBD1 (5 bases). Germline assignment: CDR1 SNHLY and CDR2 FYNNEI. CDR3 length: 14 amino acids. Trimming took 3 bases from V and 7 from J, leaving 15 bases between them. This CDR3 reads CASSDLQGSFGYTF. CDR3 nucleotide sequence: TGTGCCAGCAGTGATTTGCAGGGTTCGTTTGGCTACACCTTC. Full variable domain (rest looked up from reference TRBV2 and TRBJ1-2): EPEVTQTPSHQVTQMGQEVILRCVPISNHLYFYWYRQILGQKVEFLVSFYNNEISEKSEIFDDQFSVERPDGSNFTLKIRSTKLEDSAMYFCASSDLQGSFGYTFGSGTRLTVV.